Below are 20 T cell receptor beta chains sequenced from a single sample in a study of cytomegalovirus exposure and HLA in healthy donors. The PCR was carried out with 60 Vbeta primers and 13 Jbeta primers. Sequencing was performed with immunoSEQ multiplex PCR; in TCRdb, only in-frame clones are kept and a portion is missing. The sample includes some 140,000 clones, around 80% of them seen just once. The sequencing sample was made of PBMCs. The receptors were gathered from a woman aged 50 to 65 in good health and CMV-seropositive.

The V and J genes are TRBV7-9 and TRBJ2-2; D perhaps matches TRBD1 (5 bases). With 6 bases removed from V and 5 bases from J, the gap between germline ends came to 13 bases. Germline CDR1 is SEHNR and CDR2 is FQNEAQ (reference sequence). The CDR3 is made up of 14 amino acids. The CDR3 loop reads CASSSQGNTGELFF. The CDR3 DNA is TGTGCCAGCAGTTCCCAGGGAAATACCGGGGAGCTGTTTTTT.

The chain links TRBV14 to TRBJ1-4; D is unresolved. V was shortened by 1 base and J by 3 bases, with 12 bases between the two germline ends. The CDR3 runs to 16 residues. Germline-derived CDR1 and CDR2 are SGHDN and FVKESK. CDR3 nucleotide sequence: TGTGCCAGCAGCCAAGGAGGGAGGTGGTCTAATGAAAAACTGTTTTTT. Translating gives CASSQGGRWSNEKLFF.

This chain joins TRBV5-6 and TRBJ1-6, with 8 bases fitting TRBD1. Germline CDR1 is SGHDT and CDR2 is YYEEEE. The CDR3 contains 16 residues. V was pared by 4 bases and J by 2 bases, with 5 bases of the junction left unmatched. The CDR3, as DNA: TGTGCCAGCAGCCCAGACAGGGGCGCCTATAATTCACCCCTCCACTTT. Translating gives CASSPDRGAYNSPLHF.

The count of this clone is one. The J gene is TRBJ1-2, the V gene TRBV5-1; 10 nucleotides match TRBD1. V was clipped by 4 bases and J by 6 bases; unmatched bases: 9. The CDR3 is 15 amino acids. CDR1 and CDR2 (germline): SGHRS, YFSETQ. CDR3 in amino acids: CASSPGQGISHGYTF. DNA of the CDR3: TGCGCCAGCAGCCCGGGACAGGGGATTAGTCATGGCTACACCTTC. The whole variable domain, remainder taken from reference TRBV5-1 and TRBJ1-2, is KAGVTQTPRYLIKTRGQQVTLSCSPISGHRSVSWYQQTPGQGLQFLFEYFSETQRNKGNFPGRFSGRQFSNSRSEMNVSTLELGDSALYLCASSPGQGISHGYTFGSGTRLTVV.

This clone was counted between two and nine times. The chain uses TRBV5-4 and TRBJ1-1; D ambiguous. Trimming took 4 bases from V and 0 from J, leaving 19 bases between them. CDR3 length: 17 amino acids. Germline loops: CDR1 SGHNT, CDR2 YYREEE (reference sequence). Written as DNA, the CDR3 is TGTGCCAGCAGCCGGGGAGGTGCAGACCCTATGAACACTGAAGCTTTCTTT. Residues: CASSRGGADPMNTEAFF.

This rearrangement joins TRBV14 to TRBJ1-2; weak D call: TRBD1 (5 bases). Germline-derived CDR1 and CDR2 are SGHDN and FVKESK. The CDR3 covers 13 residues. V was shortened by 4 bases and J by 8 bases, with 14 bases between the two germline ends. CDR3 region: CASSPSGYGGYTF. The DNA of the CDR3 is TGTGCCAGCAGCCCTTCAGGGTACGGCGGCTACACCTTC.

This clone is a singleton in its sample. J is TRBJ2-1 and V is TRBV10-3; D is possibly TRBD2 (5 bases). This CDR3 has 14 amino acids. Germline loops: CDR1 ENHRY, CDR2 SYGVKD. Trimming cost V 7 bases and J 4 bases, with 14 bases left between them. CDR3 bases: TGTGCCATCAATCAGGACTCCGAGTACAATGAGCAGTTCTTC. Translated: CAINQDSEYNEQFF.

The rearrangement links TRBV27 to TRBJ2-1; a possible D gene is TRBD2 (6 bases). Germline V CDR1 and CDR2: MNHEY, SMNVEV (reference sequence). Trimming removed 6 bases at V and 16 bases at J, with 19 bases between. This CDR3 is 12 amino acids long. The CDR3 DNA follows: TGTGCCAGCAGATGGGGACGACTAGGCTTATTCTTC. Its protein is CASRWGRLGLFF.

The chain joins TRBV6-1 to TRBJ2-7; D is perhaps TRBD1 (5 bases). This CDR3 has 15 residues. The ends were cut back, 2 bases at V and 5 bases at J, with 16 bases in the middle. Per the germline V gene, CDR1 is MNHNS and CDR2 is SASEGT. CDR3: CASSELVQVLNEQYF. The CDR3 DNA reads TGTGCCAGCAGTGAATTGGTACAGGTTCTCAACGAGCAGTACTTC.

The rearrangement joins TRBV7-2 to TRBJ1-4; 8 bases are shared with TRBD1. The V and J ends lost 5 bases and 7 bases, in that order; junction bases with no gene match: 6. CDR3 length: 14 amino acids. Germline CDR1 reads SGHTA; CDR2 reads FQGNSA. CDR3 DNA sequence: TGTGCCAGCAGCCGACAGGGGAGAGGTGAAAAACTGTTTTTT. This codes for CASSRQGRGEKLFF.

This chain connects TRBV11-2 to TRBJ1-3; no clear D gene. The CDR3 has 15 residues. Trimming removed 1 base from V and 3 bases from J, with 10 bases in between. Germline V CDR1 and CDR2: SGHAT, FQNNGV. This CDR3 reads CASSLGGSLGNTIYF. CDR3 nucleotides: TGTGCCAGCAGCTTAGGTGGCTCTCTTGGAAACACCATATATTTT.

This chain links TRBV6-1 with TRBJ1-3; 7 bases agree with TRBD1. This CDR3 has 13 amino acids. V shed 6 bases, J shed 2 bases, and the junction held 1 base outside the gene matches. The germline V gene has CDR1 MNHNS and CDR2 SASEGT. CDR3 sequence reads: CASRTGPGNTIYF. CDR3 in DNA: TGTGCCAGCAGGACAGGGCCTGGAAACACCATATATTTT.

This chain links TRBV12-5 with TRBJ2-2; D unresolved. The CDR3 length is 12 residues. Germline-derived CDR1 and CDR2 are LGHNT and FRNRAP. V was clipped by 4 bases and J by 7 bases, with 7 bases between them. The CDR3 loop is CASGSPLGELFF. CDR3 nucleotide sequence: TGTGCTAGTGGTTCCCCTCTCGGGGAGCTGTTTTTT.

This chain links TRBV5-1 with TRBJ2-4, with 9 bases aligning to TRBD1. V lost 4 bases and J lost 6; bases outside the gene matches: 20. Germline CDR1 SGHRS, CDR2 YFSETQ. The CDR3 sequence is 19 residues long. The CDR3 here is CASSVGMGQGEPARNIQYF. As DNA, the CDR3 is TGCGCCAGCAGCGTGGGGATGGGACAGGGTGAACCCGCTCGAAACATTCAGTACTTC. The variable domain in full, with the rest retrieved from reference TRBV5-1 and TRBJ2-4, is KAGVTQTPRYLIKTRGQQVTLSCSPISGHRSVSWYQQTPGQGLQFLFEYFSETQRNKGNFPGRFSGRQFSNSRSEMNVSTLELGDSALYLCASSVGMGQGEPARNIQYFGAGTRLSVL.

V is TRBV2 and J is TRBJ2-5; 14 nucleotides match TRBD2. CDR3 length: 17 residues. Germline CDR1 and CDR2: SNHLY and FYNNEI. Unmatched junction bases numbered 6, after V lost 5 bases and J lost 1 base. The CDR3 is CASSKGLAGAFQETQYF. In nucleotides, the CDR3 is TGTGCCAGCAGTAAGGGACTAGCGGGGGCCTTCCAAGAGACCCAGTACTTC.

The chain employs TRBV19 and TRBJ2-1; 12 bases are shared with TRBD2. After removal of 5 bases from V and 0 bases from J, the junction contained 2 bases not matched to a gene. The length of the CDR3 is 16 residues. Germline lookup yields CDR1 LNHDA and CDR2 SQIVND (reference sequence). This CDR3 is CASSGLAGSSYNEQFF. For the CDR3, the DNA is TGTGCCAGTAGTGGACTAGCGGGAAGCTCCTACAATGAGCAGTTCTTC.

This clone has only a few counts. The V and J genes are TRBV6-6 and TRBJ2-3, with 10 bases identical to TRBD2. The V gene's germline CDR1 is MNHNY and CDR2 SVGAGI (reference sequence). The CDR3 is 14 amino acids. Germline trimming cut 7 bases from V and 4 bases from J; bases unmatched to any gene: 5. The CDR3 sequence: CASNQRGGPDTQYF. DNA of the CDR3: TGTGCCAGCAACCAGCGGGGGGGCCCAGATACGCAGTATTTT.

This clone was seen a few times. The chain carries TRBV4-1 and TRBJ1-4; D ambiguous. Germline assignment: CDR1 MGHRA and CDR2 YSYEKL. The V end was cut by 1 base, the J end by 4 bases, with 7 bases between. The CDR3 has 14 residues. The CDR3 loop reads CASSQGGFNEKLFF. CDR3 DNA sequence: TGCGCCAGCAGCCAAGGAGGGTTTAATGAAAAACTGTTTTTT.

The gene calls are TRBV11-2 and TRBJ2-7, with D possibly matching TRBD1 (5 bases). With 3 bases removed from V and 2 bases from J, the gap between germline ends came to 8 bases. The CDR3 runs to 13 residues. CDR1 and CDR2 (germline): SGHAT, FQNNGV. The CDR3 nucleotides read TGTGCCAGCAGCTTTTCCAGGGCCTACGAGCAGTACTTC. This codes for CASSFSRAYEQYF.

The chain joins TRBV29-1 to TRBJ1-2, with 7 bases fitting TRBD1. Looked up from germline, CDR1 is SQVTM and CDR2 is ANQGSEA. The CDR3 loop spans 15 amino acids. Unmatched junction bases numbered 9, after V lost 5 bases and J lost 0 bases. The CDR3 nucleotides read TGCAGCGTTCTATTCCGGGACAGATCTAACTATGGCTACACCTTC. Encoded protein: CSVLFRDRSNYGYTF.